The text below deals with one T cell receptor beta chain. This sample is drawn from a study of T cell responses to AZD1222 COVID-19 vaccine. The assay was immunoSEQ multiplex PCR, and TCRdb's table has in-frame clones only and misses some. Of tens of thousands of clones in the sample, 75% to 90% are singletons; the top ten hold about 9%. The TCR comes from an adult who received the AZD1222 COVID-19 vaccine. The sample in question was peripheral blood, obtained 28 days after the second AZD1222 dose.

The CDR3 protein is CASRPDRGSGSPLHF. Written as DNA, the CDR3 is TGTGCCAGCAGGCCCGACAGGGGGTCTGGTTCACCCCTCCACTTT. The V and J genes are TRBV6-5 and TRBJ1-6, with 9 bases fitting TRBD1. CDR1 and CDR2 from the germline V gene are MNHEY and SVGAGI. J lost 9 bases, V lost 6 bases, and 9 bases had no gene match. The CDR3 covers 15 residues.